Listed below are T cell receptor beta chains from one sample, sequenced in a study of cytomegalovirus exposure and HLA in healthy donors. Clones were read by immunoSEQ multiplex PCR, and TCRdb kept only the in-frame ones, dropping some. Among around 97,000 clones, over 75% were seen once, and the ten largest hold about 4.8%. The specimen was PBMCs. The receptors here all came from a man aged 40-49 years in good health and CMV-seropositive. The CDR3 runs from the conserved cysteine through the conserved F or W. The D gene is left open where the match is weak. Where a row states a size, it is once, few, many or the class of an expanded clone; other rows omit it.

>TRBJ1-1|-|TRBV5-1|-
CASSSEKGGATEAFF
TGCGCCAGCAGCTCAGAAAAGGGAGGGGCCACTGAAGCTTTCTTT
>TRBJ1-1|-|TRBV5-1|-
CASSFWGPNTEAFF
TGCGCCAGCAGCTTTTGGGGGCCGAACACTGAAGCTTTCTTT
>TRBJ1-1|-|TRBV9|TRBD1
CASSGDRGMNTEAFF
TGTGCCAGCAGCGGTGACAGGGGTATGAACACTGAAGCTTTCTTT
>TRBJ1-3|-|TRBV9|-
CASSVVEGNTIYF
TGTGCCAGCAGCGTAGTGGAGGGAAACACCATATATTTT
>TRBJ2-7|-|TRBV28|TRBD1
CASSPTPGQGYEQYF
TGTGCCAGCAGCCCGACACCGGGACAGGGTTACGAGCAGTACTTC
>TRBJ2-7|-|TRBV27|TRBD1
CASSLRGQGSYEQYF
TGTGCCAGCAGTTTACGGGGACAGGGCTCCTACGAGCAGTACTTC
>TRBJ2-7|-|TRBV2|-
CASSEARARSYEQYF
TGTGCCAGCAGTGAAGCGCGGGCGAGGTCCTACGAGCAGTACTTC
>TRBJ2-3|few|TRBV6-6|TRBD1
CASSHRGSTDTQYF
TGTGCCAGCAGTCACAGGGGGAGCACAGATACGCAGTATTTT
>TRBJ2-3|-|TRBV28|TRBD1
CASRVDRGGTDTQYF
TGTGCCAGCAGGGTAGACAGGGGTGGCACAGATACGCAGTATTTT
>TRBJ1-4|-|TRBV25-1|-
CASSPRPGGEKLFF
TGTGCCAGCAGTCCTAGGCCCGGGGGAGAAAAACTGTTTTTT
>TRBJ2-7|-|TRBV7-7|TRBD2
CASSPNAGAAHEQYF
TGTGCCAGCAGCCCTAACGCGGGAGCGGCCCACGAGCAGTACTTC
>TRBJ1-2|-|TRBV7-9|TRBD1
CASSSGQGAPGYTF
TGTGCCAGCAGCTCCGGACAGGGGGCGCCGGGCTACACCTTC
>TRBJ2-3|-|TRBV11-1|TRBD1
CASSLDRGRTDTQYF
TGTGCCAGCAGTCTCGACAGGGGGCGGACAGATACGCAGTATTTT
>TRBJ2-7|few|TRBV5-5|-
CASNGDYGYEQYF
TGTGCCAGCAACGGTGATTATGGCTACGAGCAGTACTTC
>TRBJ2-2|-|TRBV27|-
CASSRSGTTTNTGELFF
TGTGCCAGCAGTCGGTCCGGGACAACAACGAACACCGGGGAGCTGTTTTTT
>TRBJ2-1|-|TRBV9|TRBD1
CASSTPSRQGARNEQFF
TGTGCCAGCAGCACCCCCTCCCGACAGGGGGCGCGCAATGAGCAGTTCTTC
>TRBJ1-1|-|TRBV9|-
CASREQNTEAFF
TGTGCCAGCAGAGAGCAGAACACTGAAGCTTTCTTT
>TRBJ1-3|-|TRBV6-6|-
CASRDIQGSGNTIYF
TGTGCCAGCAGGGACATACAGGGTAGTGGAAACACCATATATTTT
>TRBJ2-3|-|TRBV5-1|TRBD2
CASSEAGGPPDTQYF
TGCGCCAGCAGTGAGGCGGGAGGGCCCCCAGATACGCAGTATTTT
>TRBJ2-2|-|TRBV5-1|-
CASWERDTGELFF
TGCGCCAGCTGGGAGAGGGACACCGGGGAGCTGTTTTTT
>TRBJ2-7|-|TRBV19|TRBD1
CASSLPTGTGGHEQYF
TGTGCCAGTAGTCTCCCCACCGGGACAGGGGGACACGAGCAGTACTTC
>TRBJ2-7|-|TRBV4-1|TRBD2
CASSQFIAGGDEQYF
TGCGCCAGCAGCCAATTTATAGCGGGAGGGGACGAGCAGTACTTC
>TRBJ1-5|-|TRBV18|TRBD1
CASSPRDRDNQPQHF
TGTGCCAGCTCACCCCGGGACAGGGACAATCAGCCCCAGCATTTT
>TRBJ2-7|-|TRBV28|-
CASSSYGTQYDEQYF
TGTGCCAGCAGCTCCTACGGGACTCAATATGACGAGCAGTACTTC
>TRBJ2-7|-|TRBV6-5|-
CASIGMGEQYF
TGTGCCAGCATCGGGATGGGCGAGCAGTACTTC
>TRBJ2-1|-|TRBV6-1|TRBD2
CANQAGVNNEQFF
TGTGCCAACCAAGCGGGGGTGAACAATGAGCAGTTCTTC
>TRBJ2-3|few|TRBV11-2|-
CASSLLTGETGTDTQYF
TGTGCCAGCAGCTTATTGACGGGAGAGACGGGCACAGATACGCAGTATTTT
>TRBJ2-2|-|TRBV21-1|-
CASTPKLSGREGYPGELFF
TGTGCCAGCACCCCGAAATTAAGCGGCCGGGAGGGGTACCCCGGGGAGCTGTTTTTT
>TRBJ2-4|-|TRBV19|TRBD1
CASSPRDRVNIQYF
TGTGCCAGTAGTCCCCGGGACAGGGTAAACATTCAGTACTTC
>TRBJ2-3|-|TRBV11-2|TRBD2
CASSPHLGGGATDTQYF
TGTGCCAGCAGCCCCCACCTGGGCGGGGGGGCCACAGATACGCAGTATTTT
>TRBJ2-7|few|TRBV2|-
CASTWQVVIEQYF
TGTGCCAGCACGTGGCAGGTAGTTATCGAGCAGTACTTC
>TRBJ1-4|-|TRBV5-1|TRBD1
CASSPGQGGEKLFF
TGCGCCAGCAGCCCTGGACAGGGGGGTGAAAAACTGTTTTTT
>TRBJ1-5|-|TRBV2|-
CASSERGYQPQHF
TGTGCCAGCAGTGAGCGAGGTTACCAGCCCCAGCATTTT